This TCR beta chain was observed in a study of breast tumors, draining lymph nodes, adjacent tissues. Study outcomes and limitations: Luminal-like breast cancer showed significantly higher tumor–nontumor repertoire similarity than basal-like.

TCRdb recomputed calls from the multiplex PCR reads with MiXCR, one row per CDR3 protein. The sample lists about 230,000 distinct CDR3 sequences, approximately 30% occurring once. CDR3 length equals 13 residues. Looked up from germline, CDR1 is SGHRS and CDR2 is YFSETQ. With V trimmed by 2 bases and J by 6 bases, 1 base remained unmatched. The lymph nodes were axillary draining lymph nodes from breast cancer patients. At least ten counts were recorded for this clonotype. The antigen is not known. The material sequenced was axillary lymph node tissue. The V call is TRBV5-1, the J call TRBJ2-2; TRBD1 agrees at 7 bases. The receptor's source is a female donor with breast cancer. Some clones in this sample may be carry-over from other donors' samples. CDR3 DNA sequence: TGCGCCAGCAGCTTAACAGGGGCCGGGGAGCTGTTTTTT. Protein: CASSLTGAGELFF.